This is a list of T cell receptor beta chains from one sample in a study of regulatory dendritic cells for organ transplantation. Clones were read by immunoSEQ multiplex PCR, and TCRdb kept only the in-frame ones, dropping some. The sample contains more than 35,000 clones, around nine tenths of which appear only once. The source material was naive CD8+ T cells from blood. The receptors derive from a human donor in good health. The CDR3 runs from the conserved cysteine through the conserved F or W. A D gene is named only where the DNA matches it firmly. Size tells how often a clone was seen (once, few, many) or the class of an expanded clone, and some rows leave it out.

- TRBD1 TRBJ1-2 TRBV27 TGTGCCAGCAGCACGGACAGGGGGCGAGGCTACACCTTC CASSTDRGRGYTF
- TRBD1 TRBJ1-4 TRBV9 TGTGCCAGCAGCCGGACAGGATATCGGGAAAAACTGTTTTTT CASSRTGYREKLFF
- - TRBJ2-1 TRBV9 TGTGCCAGCAGCGTAAAGGGGCTAGCGAACAATGAGCAGTTCTTC CASSVKGLANNEQFF
- - TRBJ1-1 TRBV30 TGTGCCTGGGGACTAGGGAGGAACACTGAAGCTTTCTTT CAWGLGRNTEAFF
- TRBD1 TRBJ2-7 TRBV15 TGTGCCACCAGCAGAGATCGTTTCGGTCGGCCAAGGGGGCTACCCAACTTCTCCTACGAGCAGTACTTC CATSRDRFGRPRGLPNFSYEQYF
- - TRBJ1-6 TRBV15 TGTGCCACCAGCAGAGATGGGCTGGAGGGAAGCTCCTATAATTCACCCCTCCACTTT CATSRDGLEGSSYNSPLHF
- TRBD1 TRBJ2-5 TRBV28 TGTGCCAGCAGACCGACAGGGTTAGAGACCCAGTACTTC CASRPTGLETQYF
- - TRBJ2-2 TRBV30 TGTGCCTGGAGCAGGCTCCTAACGGGGGGCGCCGGGGAGCTGTTTTTT CAWSRLLTGGAGELFF
- TRBD2 TRBJ2-5 TRBV4-2 TGTGCCAGCAGCCAAGCTGGGGGGGGAAAGACCCAGTACTTC CASSQAGGGKTQYF
- TRBD1 TRBJ2-1 TRBV27 TGTGCCAGCACTAAGGGGACAGCCTACAATGAGCAGTTCTTC CASTKGTAYNEQFF
- - TRBJ1-2 TRBV7-6 TGTGCCAGCAGGACCAGACACCATTTAAACTATGGCTACACCTTC CASRTRHHLNYGYTF
- TRBD1 TRBJ2-5 TRBV4-1 TGCGCCAGCAGCCAAGGACAGGGAGAGACCCAGTACTTC CASSQGQGETQYF
- - TRBJ2-1 TRBV10-2 TGCGCCAGCAGTGAGACCGATTACAATGAGCAGTTCTTC CASSETDYNEQFF
- - TRBJ2-1 TRBV5-1 TGCGCCAGCAGCTTGACGAATGAGCAGTTCTTC CASSLTNEQFF
few - TRBJ2-7 TRBV5-1 TGCGCCAGCAGCGGGACAGGGACTAGGGAGCAGTACTTC CASSGTGTREQYF
- - TRBJ2-7 TRBV28 TGTGCCAGCAGTTCTCTCACTAGTCTCAGCTACGAGCAGTACTTC CASSSLTSLSYEQYF
- - TRBJ2-5 TRBV10-3 TGTGCCATCTTGCCGGGGGAAGAGACCCAGTACTTC CAILPGEETQYF
- - TRBJ1-2 TRBV6-5 TGTGCCAGTTCCCTCGTCCAGGGAGACTATGGCTACACCTTC CASSLVQGDYGYTF
once - TRBJ2-1 TRBV4-2 TGTGCCAGCAGCTCTCGGGACGTTTCCTACAATGAGCAGTTCTTC CASSSRDVSYNEQFF
- - TRBJ2-5 TRBV27 TGTGCCAGTTTACAGGGCCCACCTCAAGAGACCCAGTACTTC CASLQGPPQETQYF
once TRBD1 TRBJ2-7 TRBV9 TGTGCCAGCAGCCCGAAGACAGGGTCCGAGCAGTACTTC CASSPKTGSEQYF
- TRBD1 TRBJ2-1 TRBV5-5 TGTGCCAGCAGCCCTCCGGACAGGCCCAATGAGCAGTTCTTC CASSPPDRPNEQFF
- - TRBJ2-5 TRBV30 TGTGCCTGGAGTGACGGACTACTAGAGACCCAGTACTTC CAWSDGLLETQYF
- - TRBJ2-2 TRBV6-5 TGTGCCACGATAGAAGGGACCGGGGAGCTGTTTTTT CATIEGTGELFF
- TRBD1 TRBJ1-5 TRBV28 TGTGCCAGCAGTTTGTGGGGACAGGGAAATCAGCCCCAGCATTTT CASSLWGQGNQPQHF
- - TRBJ1-3 TRBV7-9 TGTGCCAGCAGGACCCCAACAACTGGAAACACCATATATTTT CASRTPTTGNTIYF
- - TRBJ1-2 TRBV7-9 TGTGCCAGCAGCTTAGGGGGACCGGGACACTTATCCTATGGCTACACCTTC CASSLGGPGHLSYGYTF